A single sample gave rise to the 15 T cell receptor beta chains below, sequenced in a study of T cell responses to AZD1222 COVID-19 vaccine. Assay: immunoSEQ multiplex PCR; the TCRdb copy retains only in-frame clones and omits some. This table has roughly 150,000 clones, roughly 85% appearing once. Here the sequenced sample was peripheral blood, taken 28 days after the second AZD1222 dose. The receptor source for this set is an adult who received the AZD1222 COVID-19 vaccine.

The chain combines TRBV7-8 with TRBJ1-1, with no clear D. V was cut by 2 bases and J by 1 base, with 8 bases left in between. Germline CDR1 reads SGHVS; CDR2 reads FQNEAQ. The CDR3 is made up of 14 amino acids. The CDR3 DNA follows: TGTGCCAGCAGCTTACGGGGTGCGAACACTGAAGCTTTCTTT. It is translated as CASSLRGANTEAFF.

In this sample, this clone turned up a few times. The CDR3 loop is CASSPARGTFQGGYGYTF. The CDR3 nucleotides are TGTGCCAGCAGCCCCGCGCGGGGAACGTTCCAGGGGGGTTATGGCTACACCTTC. This chain links TRBV7-9 with TRBJ1-2, with 7 bases aligning to TRBD1. The J segment lost 5 bases and the V segment lost 5 bases, leaving 20 bases of the junction unmatched. Germline-derived CDR1 and CDR2 are SEHNR and FQNEAQ (reference sequence). The CDR3 has 18 amino acids. The full variable domain, with the rest looked up from reference TRBV7-9 and TRBJ1-2, is DTGVSQNPRHKITKRGQNVTFRCDPISEHNRLYWYRQTLGQGPEFLTYFQNEAQLEKSRLLSDRFSAERPKGSFSTLEIQRTEQGDSAMYLCASSPARGTFQGGYGYTFGSGTRLTVV.

The chain employs TRBV10-3 and TRBJ1-2; 8 nucleotides align to TRBD1. Trimming removed 4 bases from V and 8 bases from J; junction bases left unmatched: 6. This CDR3 comprises 13 residues. Germline V lookup: CDR1 ENHRY, CDR2 SYGVKD. CDR3 sequence reads: CAISVDDRGGYTF. The CDR3 DNA reads as TGTGCCATCAGTGTGGACGACAGGGGAGGCTACACCTTC.

V gene TRBV15 combines with J gene TRBJ1-4, with 9 bases aligning to TRBD1. V was pared by 3 bases and J by 8 bases, with 10 bases of the junction left unmatched. This CDR3 is built from 16 residues. Germline V gene lookup returns CDR1 LNHNV and CDR2 YYDKDF (reference sequence). DNA for the CDR3: TGTGCCACCAGCAGGGGTGGGACAGGGCTTTCAGAAAAACTGTTTTTT. Translation: CATSRGGTGLSEKLFF.

The CDR3 DNA follows: TGTGCCAGCAGCCCCCCTGCGGGGGCCTACAATGAGCAGTTCTTC. This translates into CASSPPAGAYNEQFF. The chain joins TRBV6-5 to TRBJ2-1; TRBD2 matches 7 bases. CDR1 is MNHEY, CDR2 SVGAGI, per germline. The junction had 7 bases not matched to a gene; V was cut back by 6 bases and J by 2 bases. The CDR3 contains 15 residues.

The chain has TRBV2 and TRBJ2-3; D might be TRBD2 (7 bases). The CDR3 is made up of 15 amino acids. Germline values: CDR1 SNHLY, CDR2 FYNNEI. Trimming pared 4 bases from V and 2 bases from J, leaving 13 bases between. This CDR3 reads CASSAGGGYTDTQYF. The CDR3 nucleotides read TGTGCCAGCAGTGCGGGCGGGGGCTACACAGATACGCAGTATTTT.

In DNA, the CDR3 is TGTGCCAGCTCACCACGGACAGGGGGCAGCTACGAGCAGTACTTC. It specifies CASSPRTGGSYEQYF. This chain joins TRBV18 and TRBJ2-7, with 11 bases that match TRBD1. Germline CDR1 and CDR2: KGHSH and LQKENI. This CDR3 spans 15 amino acids. The V gene end was trimmed by 1 base and the J gene end by 3 bases; junction bases not matched to a gene: 2.

The chain uses TRBV27 and TRBJ2-7; the D gene is possibly TRBD2 (7 bases). V lost 4 bases, J lost 2 bases, and 12 bases lay in between. Germline lookup yields CDR1 MNHEY and CDR2 SMNVEV (reference sequence). This CDR3 has 14 amino acids. The DNA of the CDR3 is TGTGCCAGCAGTTGGGGGGGACACACCTACGAGCAGTACTTC. Its translation is CASSWGGHTYEQYF.

This clone was seen a few times. The gene calls are TRBV11-2 and TRBJ1-1; tentative D call: TRBD1 (5 bases). Trimming stripped 4 bases from V and 5 bases from J, with 5 bases between. This CDR3 spans 11 amino acids. Looked up from germline, CDR1 is SGHAT and CDR2 is FQNNGV. The CDR3 DNA is TGTGCCAGCAGCTGGGGGACTGAAGCTTTCTTT. It translates to CASSWGTEAFF.

The chain links TRBV10-3 to TRBJ1-2, with D hard to call. This CDR3 has 14 residues. The germline V and J ends were trimmed by 6 bases and 1 base, with 12 bases remaining between them. Germline V lookup: CDR1 ENHRY, CDR2 SYGVKD. CDR3 nucleotide sequence: TGTGCCATCAGCTCGGGCGATGTTAACTATGGCTACACCTTC. Its translation: CAISSGDVNYGYTF.

V usage is TRBV3-1 (or the pseudogene TRBV3-2) and J usage is TRBJ2-3, with TRBD2 identical over 9 bases. V lost 4 bases and J lost 2; bases outside the gene matches: 16. CDR3 length equals 19 residues. Germline loops: CDR1 LGHDT, CDR2 YNNKEL (reference sequence). The CDR3 DNA sequence: TGTGCCAGCAGCCGGAACGGGAATGCTAGCGGGGAGTACACAGATACGCAGTATTTT. Its protein product is CASSRNGNASGEYTDTQYF.

This chain joins TRBV5-1 and TRBJ1-2; D perhaps matches TRBD1 (6 bases). Per the germline V gene, CDR1 is SGHRS and CDR2 is YFSETQ. The V gene lost 3 bases and the J gene lost 6 bases, with 18 bases spanning the gap. CDR3 size: 15 residues. The CDR3 DNA reads as TGCGCCAGCAGCTCAGGACAGACCCTATCGGATGGCTACACCTTC. It encodes CASSSGQTLSDGYTF.

The chain is built from TRBV9 and TRBJ2-3; D is ambiguous. Germline CDR1 and CDR2: SGDLS and YYNGEE. The germline V and J ends were trimmed by 4 bases and 0 bases, with 12 bases remaining between them. The CDR3 has 15 residues. The CDR3 sequence is CASSLRTSSTDTQYF. The DNA of the CDR3 is TGTGCCAGCAGCCTTAGAACCTCTAGCACAGATACGCAGTATTTT.

The table lists this clone with a few counts. The chain is built from TRBV3-1 (or the pseudogene TRBV3-2) and TRBJ1-2; D unclear. V dropped 1 base and J dropped 4 bases, with 16 bases sitting between them. The CDR3 is 16 amino acids. CDR1 LGHDT and CDR2 YNNKEL come from the germline V gene (reference sequence). In DNA form, the CDR3 reads TGTGCCAGCAGCCAAGCCCTCGTCCGCTGGGTCTATGGCTACACCTTC. Its translation: CASSQALVRWVYGYTF.

This clone has just a few counts. The V and J genes are TRBV6-1 and TRBJ1-3; 7 bases fit TRBD1. V lost 0 bases and J lost 4; bases outside the gene matches: 12. The V gene's germline CDR1 is MNHNS and CDR2 SASEGT. The CDR3 length is 18 residues. The chain's CDR3 is CASSEAPGGVRSGNTIYF. The CDR3, as DNA: TGTGCCAGCAGTGAAGCCCCAGGGGGGGTGAGATCCGGAAACACCATATATTTT.